These 21 T cell receptor beta chains came from one sample sequenced in a study of T cells expressing NK-cell markers. For each CDR3 protein, TCRdb gives one entry from its re-call of the 5' RACE reads, without DNA. Recorded for this sample: 140,000 or so distinct CDR3 sequences. The specimen was blood T cells: a sorted CD56 or NKG2C T cell subset, CD4+ or CD8+ T cells, or bulk PBMC T cells (not recorded which). The receptors here all came from a man aged 18 to 29 in good health.

The rearrangement uses TRBV28 and TRBJ2-7; TCRdb's D call, TRBD1, is unchecked because there is no DNA. The CDR3 runs 13 residues. The germline V gene encodes CDR1 MDHEN and CDR2 SYDVKM. CDR3 protein: CASSLTGEDEQYF. Supplemented by reference TRBV28 and TRBJ2-7, the full variable domain reads DVKVTQSSRYLVKRTGEKVFLECVQDMDHENMFWYRQDPGLGLRLIYFSYDVKMKEKGDIPEGYSVSREKKERFSLILESASTNQTSMYLCASSLTGEDEQYFGPGTRLTVT.

This sequence joins TRBV29-1 and TRBJ1-1; the D call from TCRdb, TRBD1, cannot be confirmed without DNA. From germline, CDR1 is SQVTM and CDR2 ANQGSEA. This CDR3 contains 15 residues. The CDR3 sequence: CSVVRAGRAVTEAFF.

The V call is TRBV18, the J call TRBJ1-1; lacking DNA, the TRBD1 call made by TCRdb goes unchecked. This CDR3 has 14 residues. Germline-derived CDR1 and CDR2 are KGHSH and LQKENI. The CDR3 loop reads CASSPPGEYTEAFF.

The rearrangement links TRBV6-2 or TRBV6-3 to TRBJ2-2; without DNA, the TCRdb call of TRBD1 cannot be checked. The CDR3 is 14 residues long. The germline V gene has CDR1 MNHEY and CDR2 SVGEGT. This CDR3 reads CASSYRGQTGELFF.

This chain uses TRBV5-1 with TRBJ1-1; the TCRdb D gene call, TRBD1, has no DNA to confirm it. Germline CDR1 SGHRS, CDR2 YFSETQ. The length of the CDR3 is 15 residues. Here the CDR3 reads CASSLGEGSRTEAFF.

The chain employs TRBV12-3 or TRBV12-4 and TRBJ2-5; the TRBD1 assignment by TCRdb is unverifiable without DNA. The CDR3 contains 16 residues. The CDR3 loop reads CASSLALGTGEETQYF.

This sequence joins TRBV24-1 and TRBJ2-1; TCRdb names TRBD2, which stays unverified in the absence of DNA. This CDR3 is 20 amino acids long. Per germline, CDR1 KGHDR and CDR2 SFDVKD. The CDR3 reads CATSDLRAGGDYSSYNEQFF.

The chain uses TRBV3-1 and TRBJ1-2. The germline V gene has CDR1 LGHDT and CDR2 YNNKEL (reference sequence). This CDR3 contains 13 residues. CDR3 sequence: CASSLRGDYGYTF.

This sequence joins TRBV12-3 or TRBV12-4 and TRBJ2-1; TCRdb calls TRBD1, which cannot be checked without DNA. The CDR3 is 14 amino acids. The CDR3 here is CASSFPGERYEQFF.

The chain joins TRBV12-5 to TRBJ2-1. The CDR3 runs 15 residues. Germline V gene data show CDR1 as LGHNT and CDR2 as FRNRAP. This CDR3 reads CASGLSPSSYNEQFF.

The J gene is TRBJ2-7, the V gene TRBV15; the TCRdb call, TRBD1, lacks DNA for checking. The germline CDR1 and CDR2 sequences are LNHNV and YYDKDF (reference sequence). This CDR3 is built from 13 residues. CDR3 region: CATSRDWGDEQYF.

The genes are TRBV18 and TRBJ2-1; TCRdb calls TRBD1, which cannot be checked without DNA. This CDR3 has 15 residues. Germline loops: CDR1 KGHSH, CDR2 LQKENI. The CDR3 spells CASSPRTGLRNEQFF.

This chain connects TRBV10-3 to TRBJ2-1; TCRdb outputs TRBD2, but without DNA this stays unchecked. Per germline, CDR1 ENHRY and CDR2 SYGVKD. The CDR3 is 17 amino acids. The CDR3 reads CAISEPQREGRLDEQFF.

The rearrangement uses TRBV30 and TRBJ1-4; absent DNA, TCRdb's TRBD1 call cannot be checked. The length of the CDR3 is 12 residues. CDR1 is GTSNPN, CDR2 SVGIG, per germline (reference sequence). The CDR3 sequence: CAWTGQGGKLFF.

The rearrangement links TRBV5-1 to TRBJ2-1; the TCRdb call, TRBD2, lacks DNA for checking. The CDR3 covers 18 residues. Germline lookup yields CDR1 SGHRS and CDR2 YFSETQ. CDR3 amino acids: CASSAIGTGLAGANEQFF.

This chain connects TRBV7-9 to TRBJ1-2; the TCRdb call, TRBD1, lacks DNA for checking. CDR1 is SEHNR, CDR2 FQNEAQ, per germline (reference sequence). This CDR3 spans 15 amino acids. CDR3: CASSQRDRPSYGYTF.

The chain is built from TRBV19 and TRBJ2-7; the TRBD1 assignment by TCRdb is unverifiable without DNA. The CDR3 totals 15 residues. Germline V gene lookup returns CDR1 LNHDA and CDR2 SQIVND (reference sequence). Here the CDR3 reads CASSDRDAYSYEQYF.

V is TRBV19 and J is TRBJ1-2. Germline V gene lookup returns CDR1 LNHDA and CDR2 SQIVND (reference sequence). This CDR3 comprises 16 residues. CDR3 protein: CASSIPFGGGNYGYTF.

This chain joins TRBV30 and TRBJ2-1; absent DNA, TCRdb's TRBD1 call cannot be checked. CDR3 length equals 12 residues. Germline loops: CDR1 GTSNPN, CDR2 SVGIG (reference sequence). The CDR3 sequence: CAWVGAHNEQFF.

V and J are TRBV23-1 and TRBJ2-3; TCRdb picks TRBD1, but there is no DNA to check that call. TRBV23-1 is noted as an ORF with a role that remains uncertain. This CDR3 comprises 17 residues. The CDR3: CASSQLPPRTGSDTQYF.

The chain carries TRBV7-8 and TRBJ2-4; TCRdb's assignment of TRBD1 cannot be checked, as there is no DNA. The CDR3 contains 18 residues. The V gene's germline CDR1 is SGHVS and CDR2 FQNEAQ. CDR3 loop: CASSLASGQGAVKNIQYF.